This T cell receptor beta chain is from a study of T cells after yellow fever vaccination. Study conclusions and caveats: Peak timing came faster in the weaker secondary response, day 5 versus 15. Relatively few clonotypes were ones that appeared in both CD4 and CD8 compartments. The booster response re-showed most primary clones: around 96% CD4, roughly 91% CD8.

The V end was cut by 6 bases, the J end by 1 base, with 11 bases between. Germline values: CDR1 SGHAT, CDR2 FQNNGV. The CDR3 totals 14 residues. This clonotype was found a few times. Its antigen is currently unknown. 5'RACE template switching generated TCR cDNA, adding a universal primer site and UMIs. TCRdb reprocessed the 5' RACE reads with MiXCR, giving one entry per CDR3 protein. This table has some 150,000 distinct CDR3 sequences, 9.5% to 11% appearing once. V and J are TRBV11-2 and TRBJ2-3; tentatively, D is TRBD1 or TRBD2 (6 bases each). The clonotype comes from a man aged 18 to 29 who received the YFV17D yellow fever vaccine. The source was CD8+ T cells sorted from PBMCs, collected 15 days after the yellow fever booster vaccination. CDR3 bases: TGTGCCAGCAGTTGGAGGGGGGGCACAGATACGCAGTATTTT. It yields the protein CASSWRGGTDTQYF.